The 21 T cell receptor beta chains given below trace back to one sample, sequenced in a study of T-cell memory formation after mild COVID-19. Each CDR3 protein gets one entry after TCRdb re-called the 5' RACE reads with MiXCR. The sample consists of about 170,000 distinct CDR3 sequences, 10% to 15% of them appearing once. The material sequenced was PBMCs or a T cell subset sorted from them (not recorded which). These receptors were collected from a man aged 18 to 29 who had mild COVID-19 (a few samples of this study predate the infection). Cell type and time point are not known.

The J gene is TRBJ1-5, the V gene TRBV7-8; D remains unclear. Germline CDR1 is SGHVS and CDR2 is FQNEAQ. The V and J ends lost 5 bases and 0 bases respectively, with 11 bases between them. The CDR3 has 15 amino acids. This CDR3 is CASSPLWDSNQPQHF. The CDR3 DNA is TGTGCCAGCAGCCCCCTATGGGATAGCAATCAGCCCCAGCATTTT.

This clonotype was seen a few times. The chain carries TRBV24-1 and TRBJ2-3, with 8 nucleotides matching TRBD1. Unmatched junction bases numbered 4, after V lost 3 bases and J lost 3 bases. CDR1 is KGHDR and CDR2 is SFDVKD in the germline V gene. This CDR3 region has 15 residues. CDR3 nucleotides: TGTGCCACCAGTGATCTCCGGACAGGGACAGATACGCAGTATTTT. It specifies CATSDLRTGTDTQYF.

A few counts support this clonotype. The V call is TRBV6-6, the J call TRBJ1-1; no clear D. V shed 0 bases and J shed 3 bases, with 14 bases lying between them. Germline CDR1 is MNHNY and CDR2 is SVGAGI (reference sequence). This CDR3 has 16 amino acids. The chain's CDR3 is CASSYSRTVVYTEAFF. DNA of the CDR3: TGTGCCAGCAGTTACTCGAGAACAGTCGTGTACACTGAAGCTTTCTTT.

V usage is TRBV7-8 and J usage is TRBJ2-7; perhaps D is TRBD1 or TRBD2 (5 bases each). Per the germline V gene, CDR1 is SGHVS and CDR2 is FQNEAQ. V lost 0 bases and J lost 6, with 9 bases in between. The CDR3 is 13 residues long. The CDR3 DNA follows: TGTGCCAGCAGCTTAGCGGATGGGGGCGAGCAGTACGTC. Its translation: CASSLADGGEQYV.

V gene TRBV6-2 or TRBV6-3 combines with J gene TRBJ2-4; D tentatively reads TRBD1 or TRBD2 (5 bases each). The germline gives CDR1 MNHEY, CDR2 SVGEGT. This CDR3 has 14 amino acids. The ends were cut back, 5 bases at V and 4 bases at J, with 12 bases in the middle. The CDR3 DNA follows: TGTGCCAGCAGTACTCCGGGACGTAAAAACATTCAGTACTTC. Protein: CASSTPGRKNIQYF.

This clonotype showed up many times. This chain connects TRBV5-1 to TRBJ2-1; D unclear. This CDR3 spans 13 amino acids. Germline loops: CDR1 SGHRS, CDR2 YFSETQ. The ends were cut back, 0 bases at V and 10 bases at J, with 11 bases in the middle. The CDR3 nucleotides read TGCGCCAGCAGCTTGGGGCCCGAGACCGAGCAGTTCTTC. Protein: CASSLGPETEQFF.

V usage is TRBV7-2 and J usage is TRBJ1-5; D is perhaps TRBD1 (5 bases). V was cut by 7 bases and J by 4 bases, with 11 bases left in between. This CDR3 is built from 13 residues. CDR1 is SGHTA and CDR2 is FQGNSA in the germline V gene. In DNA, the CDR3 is TGTGCCAGCACCCGGGGGGGAAATCAGCCCCAGCATTTT. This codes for CASTRGGNQPQHF.

The CDR3 bases are TGTGCCAGCAGTGTCAGGGGTCATCAAGAGACCCAGTACTTC. Residues: CASSVRGHQETQYF. V gene TRBV2 combines with J gene TRBJ2-5; possibly TRBD1 for D (6 bases). V lost 4 bases and J 2 bases, leaving 11 bases between the germline ends. CDR1 is SNHLY and CDR2 is FYNNEI in the germline V gene. The CDR3 has 14 amino acids.

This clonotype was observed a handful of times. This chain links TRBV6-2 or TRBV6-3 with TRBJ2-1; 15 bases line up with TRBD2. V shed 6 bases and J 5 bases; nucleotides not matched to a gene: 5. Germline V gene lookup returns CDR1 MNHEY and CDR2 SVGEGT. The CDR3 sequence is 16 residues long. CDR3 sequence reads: CASRRGLAGGDNEQFF. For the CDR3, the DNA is TGTGCCAGCAGAAGGGGACTAGCGGGGGGAGACAATGAGCAGTTCTTC.

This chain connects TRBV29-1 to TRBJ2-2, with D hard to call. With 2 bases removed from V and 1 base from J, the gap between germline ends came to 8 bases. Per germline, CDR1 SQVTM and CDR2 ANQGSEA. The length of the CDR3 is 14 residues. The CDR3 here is CSVENAGNTGELFF. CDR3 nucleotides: TGCAGCGTTGAAAATGCCGGGAACACCGGGGAGCTGTTTTTT.

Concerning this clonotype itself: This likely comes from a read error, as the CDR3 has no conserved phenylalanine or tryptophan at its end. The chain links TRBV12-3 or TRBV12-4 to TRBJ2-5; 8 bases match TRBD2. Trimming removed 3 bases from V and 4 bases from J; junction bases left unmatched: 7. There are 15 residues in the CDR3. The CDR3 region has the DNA TGTGCCAGCAGTTTGACCCGGGAGGGGGGAGAGACCCAGTACATC. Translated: CASSLTREGGETQYI.

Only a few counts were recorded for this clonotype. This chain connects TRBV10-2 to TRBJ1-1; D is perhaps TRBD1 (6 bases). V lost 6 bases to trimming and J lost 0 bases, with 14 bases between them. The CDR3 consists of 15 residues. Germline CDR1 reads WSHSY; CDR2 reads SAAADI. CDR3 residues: CASSELRGMNTEAFF. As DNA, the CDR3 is TGCGCCAGCAGCGAGCTCAGGGGCATGAACACTGAAGCTTTCTTT.

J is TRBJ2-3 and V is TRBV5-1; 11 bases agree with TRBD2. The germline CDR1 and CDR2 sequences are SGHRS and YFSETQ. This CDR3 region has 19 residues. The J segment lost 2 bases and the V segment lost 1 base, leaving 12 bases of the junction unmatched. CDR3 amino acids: CASSLIGTSGGASTDTQYF. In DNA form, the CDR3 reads TGCGCCAGCAGCTTGATCGGCACTAGCGGGGGTGCTTCCACAGATACGCAGTATTTT. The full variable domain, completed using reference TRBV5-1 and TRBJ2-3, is KAGVTQTPRYLIKTRGQQVTLSCSPISGHRSVSWYQQTPGQGLQFLFEYFSETQRNKGNFPGRFSGRQFSNSRSEMNVSTLELGDSALYLCASSLIGTSGGASTDTQYFGPGTRLTVL.

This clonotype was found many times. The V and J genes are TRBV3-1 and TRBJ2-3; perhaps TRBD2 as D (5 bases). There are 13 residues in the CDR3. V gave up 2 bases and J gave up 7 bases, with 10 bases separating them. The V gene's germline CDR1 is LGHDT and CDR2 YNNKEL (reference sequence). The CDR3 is CASSQQTGNTQYF. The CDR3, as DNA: TGTGCCAGCAGCCAACAAACGGGAAATACGCAGTATTTT.

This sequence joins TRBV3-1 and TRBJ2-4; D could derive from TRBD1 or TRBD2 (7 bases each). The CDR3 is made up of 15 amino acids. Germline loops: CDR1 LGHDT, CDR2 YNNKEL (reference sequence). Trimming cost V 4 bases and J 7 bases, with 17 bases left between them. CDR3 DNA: TGTGCCAGCAGCCCGAGAAGACAGGGAGGGAACATTCAGTACTTC. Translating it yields CASSPRRQGGNIQYF. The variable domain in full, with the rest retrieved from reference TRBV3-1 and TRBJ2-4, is DTAVSQTPKYLVTQMGNDKSIKCEQNLGHDTMYWYKQDSKKFLKIMFSYNNKELIINETVPNRFSPKSPDKAHLNLHINSLELGDSAVYFCASSPRRQGGNIQYFGAGTRLSVL.

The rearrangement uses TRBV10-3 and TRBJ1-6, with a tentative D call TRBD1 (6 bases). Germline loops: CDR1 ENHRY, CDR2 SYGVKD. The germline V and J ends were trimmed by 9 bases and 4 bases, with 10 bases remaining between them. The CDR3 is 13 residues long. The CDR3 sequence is CAMGDTYNSPLHF. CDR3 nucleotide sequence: TGTGCCATGGGGGACACTTATAATTCACCCCTCCACTTT.

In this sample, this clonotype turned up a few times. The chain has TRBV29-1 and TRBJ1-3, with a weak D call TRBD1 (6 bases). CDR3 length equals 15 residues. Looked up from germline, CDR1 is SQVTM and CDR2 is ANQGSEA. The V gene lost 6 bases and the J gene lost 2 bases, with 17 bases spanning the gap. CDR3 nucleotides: TGCAGCGTCAGGGGCCCTGGGGGCCCTGGAAACACCATATATTTT. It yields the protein CSVRGPGGPGNTIYF.

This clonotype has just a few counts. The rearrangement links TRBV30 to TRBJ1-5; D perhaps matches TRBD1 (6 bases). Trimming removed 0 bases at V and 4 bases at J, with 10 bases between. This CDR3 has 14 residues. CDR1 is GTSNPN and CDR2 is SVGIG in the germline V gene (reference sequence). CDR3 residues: CAWSVGQGNQPQHF. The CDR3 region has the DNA TGTGCCTGGAGTGTCGGGCAGGGGAATCAGCCCCAGCATTTT.

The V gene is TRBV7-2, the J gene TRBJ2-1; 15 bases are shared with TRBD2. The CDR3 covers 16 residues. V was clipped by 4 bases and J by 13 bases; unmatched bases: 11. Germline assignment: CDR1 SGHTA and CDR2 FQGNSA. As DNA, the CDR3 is TGTGCCAGCAGCTCAATCCCGGGACTAGCGGGGGGCAATCAGTTCTTC. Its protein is CASSSIPGLAGGNQFF. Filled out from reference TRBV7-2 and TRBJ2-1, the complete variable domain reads GAGVSQSPSNKVTEKGKDVELRCDPISGHTALYWYRQSLGQGLEFLIYFQGNSAPDKSGLPSDRFSAERTGGSVSTLTIQRTQQEDSAVYLCASSSIPGLAGGNQFFGPGTRLTVL.

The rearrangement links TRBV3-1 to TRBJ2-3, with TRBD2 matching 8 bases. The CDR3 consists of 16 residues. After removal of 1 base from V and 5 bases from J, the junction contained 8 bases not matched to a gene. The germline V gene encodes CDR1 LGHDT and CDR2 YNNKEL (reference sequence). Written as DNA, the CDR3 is TGTGCCAGCAGCCAAGTGAGTGCGGGGGGAAGAGATACGCAGTATTTT. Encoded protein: CASSQVSAGGRDTQYF.

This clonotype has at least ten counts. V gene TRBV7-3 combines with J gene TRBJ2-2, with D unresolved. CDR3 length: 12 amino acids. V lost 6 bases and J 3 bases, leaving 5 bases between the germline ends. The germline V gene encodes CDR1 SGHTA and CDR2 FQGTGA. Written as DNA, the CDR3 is TGTGCCAGCAGTTCCTACACCGGGGAGCTGTTTTTT. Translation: CASSSYTGELFF.